This T cell receptor beta chain was observed in a study of sequential checkpoint blockade in melanoma. About the research overall: First-line arms were nivolumab then ipilimumab, or the reverse, randomized 1:1. Both treatment sequences were followed by maintenance nivolumab.

Germline-derived CDR1 and CDR2 are SGHDN and FVKESK. The V gene end was trimmed by 1 base and the J gene end by 1 base; junction bases not matched to a gene: 4. The CDR3 has 16 residues. Treatment here: randomized to nivolumab then ipilimumab (arm A) or the reverse (arm B). No patient had prior DNA-damaging chemotherapy. Live CD3+CD8+ CD19− CD56− cells were sorted from PBMCs. Produced via immunoSEQ multiplex PCR; TCRdb's table is partial and in-frame only. This table has over 10,000 clones, 82% appearing once. The specimen comprised CD8+ T cells sorted from blood (inferred from file names), sampled from a patient given nivolumab and ipilimumab in sequence. The rearrangement joins TRBV14 to TRBJ2-7; 10 bases agree with TRBD2. The receptor was derived from a human donor with melanoma. CDR3 in DNA: TGTGCCAGCAGCCAAGCTGGACTAGCGGCTTCCTACGAGCAGTACTTC. This gives the protein CASSQAGLAASYEQYF.